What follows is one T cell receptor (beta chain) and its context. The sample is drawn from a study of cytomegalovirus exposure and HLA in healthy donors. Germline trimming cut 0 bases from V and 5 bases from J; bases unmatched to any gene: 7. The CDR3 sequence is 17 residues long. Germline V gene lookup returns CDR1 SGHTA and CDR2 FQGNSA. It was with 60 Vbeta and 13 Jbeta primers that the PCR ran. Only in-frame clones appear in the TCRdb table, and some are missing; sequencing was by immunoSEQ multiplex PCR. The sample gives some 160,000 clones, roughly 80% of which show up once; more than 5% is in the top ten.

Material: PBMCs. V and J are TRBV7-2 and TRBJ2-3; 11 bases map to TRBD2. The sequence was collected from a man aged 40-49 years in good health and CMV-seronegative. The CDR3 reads CASSLALAGVGLDTQYF. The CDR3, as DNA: TGTGCCAGCAGCTTAGCACTAGCGGGAGTGGGGCTAGATACGCAGTATTTT.